Listed below are T cell receptor beta chains from one sample, sequenced in a study of cytomegalovirus exposure and HLA in healthy donors. Clones were sequenced by immunoSEQ multiplex PCR, and TCRdb holds only the in-frame ones, with some missing. This table has around 150,000 clones, roughly three quarters appearing once. The sequenced sample was PBMCs. These receptor sequences come from a male donor in good health and CMV-seronegative. The conserved cysteine and the conserved F or W are not part of the CDR3 here.

V	J	CDR3
TRBV10-2	TRBJ2-6	ASSADRAPQQVGANVLT
TRBV21-1	TRBJ2-7	ASTGDRPYEQY
TRBV28	TRBJ1-2	ASSSPNAGSFGYT
TRBV2	TRBJ2-1	ASRLGTGPYNEQF
TRBV5-1	TRBJ1-2	ASSLGQTSYT
TRBV2	TRBJ1-4	ASSFVGQGINEKLF
TRBV7-2	TRBJ1-2	ASSLAPSGIYGYT
TRBV19	TRBJ1-3	ASSLGQETGNTIY
TRBV6-5	TRBJ1-5	ASSSQGNQPQH
TRBV4-3	TRBJ1-4	ASSQETVNEKLF
TRBV2	TRBJ1-6	ASRGGGNSPLH
TRBV7-9	NA	ASSLGQIYEQY
TRBV6-6	TRBJ2-2	AIGGTGELF
TRBV5-1	TRBJ2-5	ASSQLAGGEETQY
TRBV2	TRBJ1-2	ASSATGVFGYT
TRBV18	TRBJ2-7	ASSSNYRANEQY
TRBV7-7	TRBJ1-5	ASSYGGPDRKFGPQH
TRBV28	TRBJ1-1	ASRGTGETEAF
TRBV7-3	TRBJ2-1	ASTGGLASNEQF
TRBV5-1	TRBJ2-7	ASSPQGGGTSYEQY
TRBV7-2	TRBJ1-2	ASTWGGAGGYT
TRBV5-1	NA	ASSLGTREYEQY
TRBV5-1	TRBJ1-1	ASSLQGNTEAF
TRBV10-3	TRBJ1-3	AISADRAAGNTIY
TRBV7-9	TRBJ1-1	ASSLERNTEAF
TRBV29-1	TRBJ1-1	SVDRIQGEAF
TRBV7-3	TRBJ2-7	ASSPGQGAYEQY
TRBV11-2	TRBJ1-2	ASSLDEGAQGYT
TRBV4-1	TRBJ2-7	ASSPWTTSYEQY
TRBV4-1	TRBJ1-6	ASSQADRDNSPLH
TRBV5-1	TRBJ1-3	ASSLAGILSGNTIY